These 15 T cell receptor beta chains came from one sample sequenced in a study of blood T cells in healthy people across ages. A second roughly 6 to 12 cycle PCR used barcoded and J-beta primers. Each CDR3 protein is one row after TCRdb ran MiXCR on the 5' RACE reads. The data show 1.5 million to 2 million distinct CDR3 sequences, with over 25% seen just once and approximately 7.7% held by the top ten. Sequenced sample: blood. The source is a woman younger than 45 in good health.

The chain couples TRBV15 to TRBJ1-1, with 9 positions matching TRBD1. V was pared by 7 bases and J by 6 bases, with 12 bases of the junction left unmatched. This CDR3 region has 15 residues. In germline, CDR1 is LNHNV, CDR2 YYDKDF (reference sequence). CDR3 nucleotides: TGTGCCACCACCAACCGAGGGACAGGGCCCGCTGAAGCTTTCTTT. Amino acid sequence: CATTNRGTGPAEAFF.

This clonotype was seen a handful of times. One end of the junction is discordant with germline, which a read error may explain. In DNA, the CDR3 is TGTGCCAGCAGCAGGGGGGACTCCTATAATTCACCCCTCCACTTT. It codes for CASSRGDSYNSPLHF. The J gene is TRBJ1-6, the V gene TRBV5-1, with 7 positions matching TRBD1. CDR1 is SGHRS, CDR2 YFSETQ, per germline. The CDR3 is 15 amino acids.

This chain uses TRBV5-1 with TRBJ2-5; D is uncertain. The V gene's germline CDR1 is SGHRS and CDR2 YFSETQ. The germline V and J ends were trimmed by 5 bases and 13 bases, with 24 bases remaining between them. CDR3 length equals 14 residues. The DNA for the CDR3 is TGCGCCAGCAGACTCAGGAGTGTAACCGCCGAGCTGTACTTC. It translates to CASRLRSVTAELYF.

This clonotype was seen more than once but under ten times. DNA of the CDR3: TGTGCCAGCAGCAACAGGGCGTTGGGCGAGTACGAGCAGTACTTC. This sequence encodes CASSNRALGEYEQYF. The rearrangement joins TRBV21-1 to TRBJ2-7. TRBV21-1 is termed a pseudogene. The length of the CDR3 is 15 residues.

Regarding this clonotype: A read error may be the cause here, since a much bigger clone is one base away. The V call is TRBV5-1, the J call TRBJ2-6; D tentatively fits TRBD1 or TRBD2 (5 bases each). CDR1 and CDR2 (germline): SGHRS, YFSETQ. This CDR3 region has 16 residues. CDR3 residues: CASSLGQEAGANVRTF. The CDR3 bases are TGCGCCAGCAGCTTGGGTCAGGAGGCTGGGGCCAACGTCCGGACTTTC.

This clonotype came up many times. V gene TRBV6-5 combines with J gene TRBJ2-5, with TRBD2 matching over 9 bases. J lost 2 bases, V lost 6 bases, and 4 bases had no gene match. CDR3 size: 14 residues. CDR1 MNHEY and CDR2 SVGAGI come from the germline V gene. The CDR3: CASRRTSAQETQYF. The CDR3 DNA reads TGTGCCAGCAGGCGGACTAGCGCGCAAGAGACCCAGTACTTC.

This clonotype was recorded only once. One junction end does not reproduce the germline sequence, and a read error may be involved. The chain joins TRBV5-1 to TRBJ2-3, with TRBD2 identical over 8 bases. CDR3 length equals 14 residues. CDR1 SGHRS and CDR2 YFSETQ come from the germline V gene. CDR3 in DNA: TGCGCCAGCAACTTGAGCGGGGGCTCAGATACGCAGTATTTT. Translating it yields CASNLSGGSDTQYF. Variable domain in full (rest from reference TRBV5-1 and TRBJ2-3): KAGVTQTPRYLIKTRGQQVTLSCSPISGHRSVSWYQQTPGQGLQFLFEYFSETQRNKGNFPGRFSGRQFSNSRSEMNVSTLELGDSALYLCASNLSGGSDTQYFGPGTRLTVL.

Remarks on this clonotype: A much larger clone differs by one base, so this may be a read error. The rearrangement joins TRBV7-2 to TRBJ2-5; 7 bases fit TRBD2. The tail of the sequence fits TRBJ2-7 better, so the J call may be wrong. The germline CDR1 and CDR2 sequences are SGHTA and FQGNSA. CDR3 size: 12 residues. The CDR3 DNA sequence: TGTGTCAGCAGCTCAGGGACTAACGAGCAGTACTTC. This codes for CVSSSGTNEQYF.

This clonotype was counted a few times. The chain carries TRBV7-2 and TRBJ1-5; TRBD1 aligns across 9 bases. The junction had 5 bases not matched to a gene; V was cut back by 4 bases and J by 4 bases. The CDR3 runs to 15 residues. Germline assignment: CDR1 SGHTA and CDR2 FQGNSA. The CDR3 sequence: CASSSSTGGNQPQHF. CDR3 coding DNA: TGTGCCAGCAGCTCCTCGACAGGGGGAAATCAGCCCCAGCATTTT.

This rearrangement joins TRBV4-3 to TRBJ2-1; tentative D call: TRBD2 (6 bases). V was clipped by 0 bases and J by 14 bases, with 17 bases between them. The CDR3 has 14 amino acids. Germline CDR1 and CDR2: LGHNA and YSLEER. CDR3 in amino acids: CASSQDYIAVRKFF. DNA of the CDR3: TGCGCCAGCAGCCAAGATTATATAGCGGTCCGTAAGTTCTTC.

This clonotype was seen a few times. The chain joins TRBV18 to TRBJ1-4; D uncertain. CDR1 is KGHSH, CDR2 LQKENI, per germline. The CDR3 is 13 amino acids. The V gene lost 8 bases and the J gene lost 0 bases, with 7 bases spanning the gap. The CDR3 nucleotides are TGTGCCAGCGCCGCAGCAACTAATGAAAAACTGTTTTTT. Translation: CASAAATNEKLFF.

This chain links TRBV6-1 with TRBJ2-1; D is uncertain. Between the trimmed V and J ends, which lost 0 bases and 10 bases, there was a span of 16 bases. CDR1 MNHNS and CDR2 SASEGT come from the germline V gene. The CDR3 is 15 residues long. The CDR3 DNA reads TGTGCCAGCAGTGAAGCCTCAGGATTCACCTACGAGCAGTTCTTC. Translating it yields CASSEASGFTYEQFF.

This clonotype was detected a few times. The rearrangement joins TRBV6-2 or TRBV6-3 to TRBJ2-1; TRBD2 matches 13 bases. The V and J ends lost 2 bases and 6 bases, in that order; junction bases with no gene match: 10. CDR1 is MNHEY, CDR2 SVGEGT, per germline. The CDR3 consists of 18 residues. The CDR3: CASSYILAGGPAGNEQFF. In DNA, the CDR3 is TGTGCCAGCAGTTACATACTAGCGGGAGGGCCGGCGGGCAATGAGCAGTTCTTC.

The J gene is TRBJ2-3, the V gene TRBV12-3 or TRBV12-4; the D is unclear. The CDR3 is made up of 15 amino acids. The V gene lost 3 bases and the J gene lost 2 bases, with 12 bases spanning the gap. CDR3 sequence: CASSLAVGDTDTQYF. CDR3 DNA: TGTGCCAGCAGTTTGGCGGTTGGGGACACAGATACGCAGTATTTT.

This clonotype was seen ten or more times. This chain joins TRBV7-2 and TRBJ2-5, with TRBD2 identical over 7 bases. This CDR3 comprises 17 residues. V shed 0 bases, J shed 7 bases, and the junction held 14 bases outside the gene matches. Germline V gives CDR1 SGHTA, CDR2 FQGNSA. CDR3 sequence: CASSLALPSGPKRTQYF. CDR3 sequence (DNA): TGTGCCAGCAGCTTAGCTTTACCTAGCGGACCCAAGAGGACCCAGTACTTC.